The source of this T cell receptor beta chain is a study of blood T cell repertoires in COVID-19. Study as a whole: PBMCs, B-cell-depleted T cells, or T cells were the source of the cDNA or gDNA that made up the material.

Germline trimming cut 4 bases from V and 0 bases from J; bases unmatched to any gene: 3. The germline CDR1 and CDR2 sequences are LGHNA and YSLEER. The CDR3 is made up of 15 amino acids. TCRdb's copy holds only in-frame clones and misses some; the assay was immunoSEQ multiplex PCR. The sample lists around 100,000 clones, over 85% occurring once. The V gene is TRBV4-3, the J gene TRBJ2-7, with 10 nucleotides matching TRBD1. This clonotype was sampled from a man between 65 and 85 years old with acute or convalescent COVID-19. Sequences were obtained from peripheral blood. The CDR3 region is CASSPGQGFSYEQYF. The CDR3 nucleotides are TGCGCCAGCAGCCCGGGACAGGGGTTCTCCTACGAGCAGTACTTC.